Here is one T cell receptor beta chain with its context. The CDR3 covers 15 residues. Trimming took off 4 bases at V and 7 bases at J, with 14 bases between the two ends. Per the germline V gene, CDR1 is SGHDN and CDR2 is FVKESK. This record comes from a study of blood T cell repertoires in COVID-19. The table came from immunoSEQ multiplex PCR; TCRdb's copy has only in-frame clones and leaves some out. The table lists around 230,000 clones, around 88% of them singletons. The TCR was taken from a woman in her forties with acute COVID-19. V is TRBV14 and J is TRBJ1-6, with a possible D match to TRBD1 (6 bases). Sequences were obtained from PBMCs or T cells enriched from blood (not recorded which). The CDR3 spells CASSPRTASNSPLHF. In DNA, the CDR3 is TGTGCCAGCAGCCCCCGGACAGCATCAAATTCACCCCTCCACTTT.